This T cell receptor (beta chain) derives from a study of immune evolution from preneoplasia to lung adenocarcinoma. This clone is judged large. The germline V gene encodes CDR1 SGHVS and CDR2 FNYEAQ. Trimming took off 6 bases at V and 7 bases at J, with 6 bases between the two ends. CDR3 size: 11 residues. Some clones are missing from TCRdb's copy, which holds only in-frame ones; the method was immunoSEQ multiplex PCR. The repertoire holds 6,600 or so clones, with over 75% as singletons. Sequencing was performed on FFPE lung adenocarcinoma in situ tissue. The J gene is TRBJ2-2, the V gene TRBV7-6; weak D call: TRBD2 (5 bases). This clonotype was obtained from a person aged 60 to 85 with lung adenocarcinoma. The CDR3 DNA reads TGTGCCAGCAGAGGGAGCGGGGAGCTGTTTTTT. As protein: CASRGSGELFF.